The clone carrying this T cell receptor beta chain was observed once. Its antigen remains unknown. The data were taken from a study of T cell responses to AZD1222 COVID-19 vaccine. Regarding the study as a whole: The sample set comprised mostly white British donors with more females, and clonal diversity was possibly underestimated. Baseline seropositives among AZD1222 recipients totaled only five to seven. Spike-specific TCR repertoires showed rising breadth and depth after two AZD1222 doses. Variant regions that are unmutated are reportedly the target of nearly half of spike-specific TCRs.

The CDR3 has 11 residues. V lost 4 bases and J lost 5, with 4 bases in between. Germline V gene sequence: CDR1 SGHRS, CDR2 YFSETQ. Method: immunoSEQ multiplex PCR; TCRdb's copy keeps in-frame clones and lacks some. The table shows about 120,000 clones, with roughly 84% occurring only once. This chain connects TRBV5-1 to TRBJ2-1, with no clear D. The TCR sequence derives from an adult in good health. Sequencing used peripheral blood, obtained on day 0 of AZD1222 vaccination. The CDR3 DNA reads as TGCGCCAGCAGCCTCAACAATGAGCAGTTCTTC. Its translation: CASSLNNEQFF.